This T cell receptor (beta chain) comes out of a study of blood T cell repertoires in COVID-19. Study in general: Spain, Italy and the United States supplied samples that represented acute and convalescent COVID-19. T cells, B-cell-depleted T cells, or PBMCs supplied cDNA or gDNA.

Germline V gives CDR1 SGHTS, CDR2 YDEGEE. The length of the CDR3 is 14 residues. Trimming stripped 0 bases from V and 4 bases from J, with 10 bases between. Libraries were prepared by immunoSEQ multiplex PCR; TCRdb keeps only in-frame clonotypes and omits some of them. The table has 84,000 or so clones, over 80% seen once; the top ten hold under 7.5%. The source of this sequence is a woman aged 60-75 years with active COVID-19. Source material: peripheral blood. This chain connects TRBV5-8 to TRBJ1-2; weak D call: TRBD1 (6 bases). The DNA of the CDR3 is TGTGCCAGCAGCTTGGGACAGGCCTCCTATGGCTACACCTTC. Its protein is CASSLGQASYGYTF.